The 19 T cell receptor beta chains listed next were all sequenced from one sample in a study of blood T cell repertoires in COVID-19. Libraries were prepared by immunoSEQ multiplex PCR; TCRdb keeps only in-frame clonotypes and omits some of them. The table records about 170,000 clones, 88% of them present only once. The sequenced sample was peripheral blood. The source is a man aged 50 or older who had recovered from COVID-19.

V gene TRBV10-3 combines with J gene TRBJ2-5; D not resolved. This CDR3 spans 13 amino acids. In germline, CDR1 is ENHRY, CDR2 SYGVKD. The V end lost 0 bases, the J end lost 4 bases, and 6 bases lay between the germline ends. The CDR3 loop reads CAISESARETQYF. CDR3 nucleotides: TGTGCCATCAGTGAGTCGGCTCGAGAGACCCAGTACTTC.

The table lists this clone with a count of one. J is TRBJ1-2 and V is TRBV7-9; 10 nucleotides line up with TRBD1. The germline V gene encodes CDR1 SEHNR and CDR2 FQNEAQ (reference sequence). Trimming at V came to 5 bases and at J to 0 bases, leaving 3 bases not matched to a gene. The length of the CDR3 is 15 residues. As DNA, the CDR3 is TGTGCCAGCAGCCGGGACAGGGGAGCTAACTATGGCTACACCTTC. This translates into CASSRDRGANYGYTF.

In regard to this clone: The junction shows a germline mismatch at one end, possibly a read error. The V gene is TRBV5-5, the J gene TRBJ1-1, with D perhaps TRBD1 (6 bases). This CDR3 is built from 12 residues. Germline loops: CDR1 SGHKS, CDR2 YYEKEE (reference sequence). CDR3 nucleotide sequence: TGTGCCAGCACCTTGGACAGTAGAAAAGCTTTCTTT. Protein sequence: CASTLDSRKAFF.

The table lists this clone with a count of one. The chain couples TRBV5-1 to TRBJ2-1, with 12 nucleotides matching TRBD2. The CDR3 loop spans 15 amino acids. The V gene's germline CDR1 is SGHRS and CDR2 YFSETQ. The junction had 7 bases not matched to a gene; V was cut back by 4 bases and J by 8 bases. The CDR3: CASSLRLAGVDEQFF. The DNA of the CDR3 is TGCGCCAGCAGCCTTCGACTAGCGGGAGTGGATGAGCAGTTCTTC.

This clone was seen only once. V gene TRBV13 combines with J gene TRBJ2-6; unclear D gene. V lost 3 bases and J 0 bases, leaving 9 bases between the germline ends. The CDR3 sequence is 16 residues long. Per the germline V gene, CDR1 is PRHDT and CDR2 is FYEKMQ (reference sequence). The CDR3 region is CASSFPASSGANVLTF. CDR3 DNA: TGTGCCAGCAGCTTCCCCGCCAGCTCTGGGGCCAACGTCCTGACTTTC.

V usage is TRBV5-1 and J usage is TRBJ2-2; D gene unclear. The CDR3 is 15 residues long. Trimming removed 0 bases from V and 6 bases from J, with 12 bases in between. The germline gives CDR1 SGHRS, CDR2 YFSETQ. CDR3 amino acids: CASSLAPYYAGELFF. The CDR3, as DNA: TGCGCCAGCAGCTTGGCCCCCTACTACGCCGGGGAGCTGTTTTTT.

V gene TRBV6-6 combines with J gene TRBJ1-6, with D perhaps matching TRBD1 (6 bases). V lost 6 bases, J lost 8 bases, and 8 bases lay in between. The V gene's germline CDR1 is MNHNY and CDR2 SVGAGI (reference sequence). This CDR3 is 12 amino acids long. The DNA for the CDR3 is TGTGCCAGCAGACCAGGGGATTCACCCCTCCACTTT. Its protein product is CASRPGDSPLHF.

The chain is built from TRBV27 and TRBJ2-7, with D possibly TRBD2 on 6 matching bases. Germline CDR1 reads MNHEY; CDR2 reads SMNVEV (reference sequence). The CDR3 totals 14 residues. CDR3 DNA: TGTGTCAAGCAAGCCCGGGAGAACTCCTACGAGCAGTACTTC. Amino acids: CVKQARENSYEQYF.

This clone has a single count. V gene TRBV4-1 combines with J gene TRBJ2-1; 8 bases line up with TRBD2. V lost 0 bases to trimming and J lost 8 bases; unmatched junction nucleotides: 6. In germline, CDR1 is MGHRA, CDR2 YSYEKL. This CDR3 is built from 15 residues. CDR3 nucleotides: TGCGCCAGCAGCCAAGAGGGGGGGACTAGGGATGAGCAGTTCTTC. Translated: CASSQEGGTRDEQFF.

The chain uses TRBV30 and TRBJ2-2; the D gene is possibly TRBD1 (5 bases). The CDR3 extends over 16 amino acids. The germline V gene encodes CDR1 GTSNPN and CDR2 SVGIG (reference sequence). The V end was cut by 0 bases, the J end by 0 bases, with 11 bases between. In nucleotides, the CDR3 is TGTGCCTGGAGTGTACTTGGGGCTGCGAACACCGGGGAGCTGTTTTTT. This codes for CAWSVLGAANTGELFF.

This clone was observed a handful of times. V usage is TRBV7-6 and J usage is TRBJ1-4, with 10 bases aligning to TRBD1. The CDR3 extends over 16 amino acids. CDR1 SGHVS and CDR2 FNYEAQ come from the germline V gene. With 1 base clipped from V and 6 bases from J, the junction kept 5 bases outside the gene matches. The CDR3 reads CASSLVVGTGDEKLFF. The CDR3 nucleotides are TGTGCCAGCAGCTTAGTAGTGGGGACAGGGGATGAAAAACTGTTTTTT.

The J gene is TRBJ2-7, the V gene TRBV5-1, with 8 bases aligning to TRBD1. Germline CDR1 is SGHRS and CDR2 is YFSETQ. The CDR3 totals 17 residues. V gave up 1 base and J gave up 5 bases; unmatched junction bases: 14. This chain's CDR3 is CASSLYQGAIQGNEQYF. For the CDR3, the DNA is TGCGCCAGCAGCTTGTACCAGGGGGCAATTCAAGGGAACGAGCAGTACTTC.

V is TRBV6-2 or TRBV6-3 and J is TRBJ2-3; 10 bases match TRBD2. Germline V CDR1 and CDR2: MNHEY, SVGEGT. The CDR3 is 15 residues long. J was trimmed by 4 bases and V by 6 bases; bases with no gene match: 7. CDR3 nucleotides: TGTGCCAGCAGCTATCTAGCGGGAGTCCCAGATACGCAGTATTTT. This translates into CASSYLAGVPDTQYF.

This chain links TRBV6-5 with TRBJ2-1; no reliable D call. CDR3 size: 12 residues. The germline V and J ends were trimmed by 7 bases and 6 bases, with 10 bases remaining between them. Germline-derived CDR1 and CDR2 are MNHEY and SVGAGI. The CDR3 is CASISLLNEQFF. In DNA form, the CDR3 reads TGTGCCAGCATCTCTCTCCTCAATGAGCAGTTCTTC.

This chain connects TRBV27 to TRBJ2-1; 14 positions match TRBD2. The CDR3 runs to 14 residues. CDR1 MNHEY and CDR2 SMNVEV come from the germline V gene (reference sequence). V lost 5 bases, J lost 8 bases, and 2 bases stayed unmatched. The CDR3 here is CASSGTSGSYEQFF. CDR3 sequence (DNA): TGTGCCAGCAGTGGGACTAGCGGGAGCTATGAGCAGTTCTTC.

CDR3 loop: CASSSLAGGTYNEQFF. The CDR3 nucleotides are TGTGCCAGCAGTTCCCTAGCGGGAGGAACCTACAATGAGCAGTTCTTC. The V and J genes are TRBV27 and TRBJ2-1; 11 bases match TRBD2. Germline V gene data show CDR1 as MNHEY and CDR2 as SMNVEV (reference sequence). After removal of 4 bases from V and 2 bases from J, the junction contained 4 bases not matched to a gene. The CDR3 has 16 amino acids.

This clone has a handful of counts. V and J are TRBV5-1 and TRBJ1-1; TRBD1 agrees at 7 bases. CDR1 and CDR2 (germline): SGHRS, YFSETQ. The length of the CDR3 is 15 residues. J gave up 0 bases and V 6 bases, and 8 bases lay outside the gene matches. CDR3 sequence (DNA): TGCGCCAGCACCTCGACAGGGATGATGAACACTGAAGCTTTCTTT. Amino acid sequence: CASTSTGMMNTEAFF. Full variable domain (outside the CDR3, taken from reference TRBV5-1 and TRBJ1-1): KAGVTQTPRYLIKTRGQQVTLSCSPISGHRSVSWYQQTPGQGLQFLFEYFSETQRNKGNFPGRFSGRQFSNSRSEMNVSTLELGDSALYLCASTSTGMMNTEAFFGQGTRLTVV.

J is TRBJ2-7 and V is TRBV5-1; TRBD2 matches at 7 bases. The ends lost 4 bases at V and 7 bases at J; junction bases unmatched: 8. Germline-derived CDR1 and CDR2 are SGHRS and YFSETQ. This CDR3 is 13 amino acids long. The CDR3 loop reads CASSPIWGGEQYF. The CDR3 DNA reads TGCGCCAGCAGCCCTATATGGGGGGGGGAGCAGTACTTC.

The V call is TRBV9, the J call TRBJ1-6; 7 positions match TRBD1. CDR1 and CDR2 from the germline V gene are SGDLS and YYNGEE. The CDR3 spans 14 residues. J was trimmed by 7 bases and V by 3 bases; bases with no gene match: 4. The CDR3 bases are TGTGCCAGCAGCGACGGGACAGCGAATTCACCCCTCCACTTT. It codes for CASSDGTANSPLHF.